A single TCR beta chain is shown here with its context. No cognate antigen has been identified for it. The record has no base qualities; no much larger clone is one base away. These data come from a study of cytomegalovirus exposure and HLA in healthy donors (dated by TCRdb to the late 2010s). For context, the study as a whole: An earlier analysis of roughly 570 of the donors reported over 250 Gb of sequence data and 100 million to 120 million unique TCR beta sequences obtained from 150 million to 200 million T cells. An early release that covered 640 HLA-typed donors contained approximately 300 gigabases of sequencing data and 80 million or so unique TCR sequences. The genetic ancestry cluster associated with self-reported Caucasian donors included around four fifths of the 398 genotyped donors. The aim of the study was to test whether cataloging public T cell receptors could identify signatures of past pathogen exposure. The study used immunosequencing to profile the T cell repertoires of 600 to 850 subjects and linked those repertoires to cytomegalovirus serostatus. Besides the first cohort of around 670 subjects, a separate validation cohort made up of 120 different subjects was used. To predict cytomegalovirus infection status, the study brought together high-throughput TCR immunosequencing, statistical association of individual TCRs with disease status, and machine learning. In a later analysis, previously published TCR beta repertoires from fewer than 750 donors were re-analyzed and high-resolution HLA genotyping was added so that TCR occurrence patterns could be studied. Rather than drawing on any new phenotypic data, the later analysis identified candidate immune exposures from TCR beta sequences and the way those sequences occurred across donors. In an earlier analysis of 587 of the donors, high-throughput TCR beta sequencing was used to judge whether each TCR beta V gene segment behaved as functional or pseudogenic. Donor age, sex, ethnicity and CMV serostatus were compiled alongside the repertoire data. Genome-wide SNP genotypes for about 55% of the roughly 670 donors were used in a later genetic analysis, which treated that subset as a discovery cohort. Every repertoire in the discovery cohort had been generated on one and the same sequencing platform. Class I and class II HLA loci were covered by the typing at four-digit resolution. The number of typed donors differed by locus: roughly 629-640 for A, B, C, DRB1 and DQB1; 522 for DQA1; 606 for DPA1; and about 450 for DPB1. Several DR-DQ haplotypes were handled as single units for association and clustering, since linkage in the cohort was strong. Among about 370 genotyped donors of the cohort, an average of approximately 240,000 unique TCR beta nucleotide sequences was sequenced per donor, of which about 18% were non-productive. Study-wide conclusions, independent of this receptor: HLA typing was unavailable for some donors at each locus, so association tests used only the typed subset. Roughly uniform sequencing depth across donors was assumed in presence/absence analyses, although this assumption may not hold. V-gene and J-gene trimming of TCR beta chains was associated with a missense DCLRE1C variant in a later genetic analysis, and the association was replicated in an independent cohort. Correlated functional status among segregating V segments might be attributable to linkage disequilibrium, but an unknown experimental factor could not be ruled out. Because counts were too low, some 17 rarely observed V segments, including chromosome 9 orphons, were left out of the earlier analysis of about 620 of the donors. The sequencing pipeline was judged likely to have produced a cluster of highly shared sequence variants as a technical artifact. In a later analysis, HLA-associated TCR beta chains were found to be more clonally expanded and to have lower generation probabilities than equally common non-associated chains. Specific HLA alleles were associated with 16,951 TCR beta sequences at a false discovery rate of 0.05 in a later analysis. The authors suggested that the approach could potentially be extended to other disease states and immunological phenotypes. The 87-base-pair reads could not distinguish some IMGT-functional V segments, including TRBV6-2 and TRBV6-3, so those segments were excluded. The study listed 164 TCR beta chains as associated with cytomegalovirus. Broadly in line with IMGT annotations, most TCR beta V segments showed up in productive rearrangements about 90% or about 30% of the time in an earlier analysis of roughly 590 of the donors. The classifier was reported to diagnose cytomegalovirus status with high specificity and sensitivity in both the original cohort and the validation cohort. According to a later genetic analysis, donors in an Asian-associated ancestry cluster had fewer N-insertions in productive TCRs than the approximately 630-donor mean. Three of the identified cytomegalovirus-associated TCR beta chains were confirmed in vitro to be specific for cytomegalovirus antigens. Most TCR sequences were observed very rarely across donors, whereas some public TCRs were present in many individuals. Most CMV-associated TCR beta chains appeared to be HLA-restricted in a later analysis, and the HLA associations seemed to be driven largely by CMV exposure. CMV serostatus was the only immune exposure information available for the cohort. Strong co-occurrence of HLA alleles, especially DR and DQ, made assigning TCR associations to individual alleles difficult. A later analysis found that TCR association rates varied across HLA loci, with DRB1 alleles showing the most associated TCRs and HLA-C alleles the fewest. In a later analysis, several top co-occurrence clusters were reported to appear linked to parvovirus B19, influenza, CMV and Epstein-Barr virus. A further reported finding was that TCR beta sequences accurately predicted the HLA-A and HLA-B alleles for most subjects in the first cohort. The cohort was sequenced for TCR beta chains only, and without alpha or paired-chain data the features that could be detected were limited.

The cohort was made up of 666 healthy bone marrow donors. At the time of sampling, all cohort members were nominally healthy, though unrecorded immune exposures were likely present. The donor tested CMV seronegative, placing the donor among the 350 or so seronegative members of the cohort. A peripheral blood sample was provided by each donor, and peripheral blood mononuclear cells were used for TCR beta sequencing. The Qiagen DNeasy Blood Extraction Kit was used to extract genomic DNA from the blood cell samples. The germline V gene supplies CDR1 SQVTM and CDR2 ANQGSEA. V and J are truncated by 3 bases and 3 bases respectively, leaving an intervening sequence of 15 bases. Its CDR3 holds 15 amino acids, cysteine through phenylalanine. CDR3 DNA is the only sequence kept; it has 45 bases, read in frame from the first base. Preparation of the library involved the immunoSEQ multiplex PCR assay. The multiplex PCR relied on a mix of 60 forward primers for TCR Vbeta segments and 13 reverse primers for TCR Jbeta segments. Amplification of the CDR3 region of rearranged TCR beta genes was performed with a multiplex PCR assay on genomic DNA. The amplified TCR beta libraries were sequenced on the Illumina HiSeq System as 87-base-pair reads. The original pipeline was this. In a later analysis, some 80 million unique TCR beta chains were counted across the approximately 620 repertoires, and roughly 11 million of these chains were shared by at least two donors. Raw reads were error-corrected and collapsed into unique sequences by a nearest-neighbor algorithm in which closely related sequences were merged to remove PCR and sequencing errors. V, D and J gene segments were assigned by aligning CDR3 sequences to IMGT reference sequences. For a sequence to be retained, at least a six-nucleotide match to both a V gene segment and a J gene segment was required. Rearrangements were classified as productive when the CDR3 lacked stop codons and remained in frame with V and J, and all other rearrangements were classified as non-productive. Following IMGT convention, CDR3 was defined as the stretch from the second conserved V-encoded cysteine to the conserved J-encoded phenylalanine. Sequences without an unambiguous match to a single V gene segment were excluded from the earlier analysis of about 600 of the donors. In an earlier analysis of approximately 500 of the donors, a V segment was called functional when productive rearrangements were above 56.7%, and segregating when the standard deviation between donors exceeded 5%. To diagnose cytomegalovirus status from the catalog of TCR beta chain sequences, a statistical classification framework was built. V and J gene assignment, in a later analysis, came from comparing TCR nucleotide sequences with IMGT/GENE-DB human TR gene sequences. The TCRdist pipeline was used in a later analysis to assign CDR3 sequences and most-parsimonious VDJ recombination scenarios. A later analysis defined each TCR beta chain by its CDR3 amino acid sequence plus V-gene family, and excluded reads lacking a unique V-gene family. To address suspected cross-contamination and a sequencing artifact, a later analysis removed a few hundred highly shared, low-generation-probability nucleotide sequences. In a later analysis, a clonal expansion index was calculated for each public chain from normalized within-repertoire ranks of inferred template counts. A later analysis computed generation probabilities with a VDJ recombination model fitted to out-of-frame rearrangements, and checked the results against IGoR. In a later analysis, TCR-TCR, TCR-HLA and TCR-CMV co-occurrence was scored with hypergeometric tests, and a repertoire-size bias correction was applied to TCR pairs. In a later analysis, false discovery rates were estimated by permuting HLA or CMV assignments 20 times. In a later analysis, co-occurring TCRs were grouped with DBSCAN, and TCRdist sequence similarity was added when clustering was performed within HLA-allele-positive subsets. Repertoires with fewer than 30,000 or more than 120,000 public chains were left out of co-occurrence clustering, as were four to six repertoires with anomalous nucleotide sharing. This is the immuneACCESS table as TCRdb keeps it, with only in-frame sequences that have V and J called. A part of the clones is gone; compared with another copy, unresolved V genes explain less than half, and the rest is unexplained. The V and J calls and clone size come from that table; D and trimming were worked out from the DNA. This sample has fewer than 150,000 clones in its table, and just under 80% of those were observed once. The top ten hold around 2% of the sample.

The receptor chain draws on TRBV29-1 and TRBJ2-4, with TRBD2 tentatively as D gene (6 bases match). The TCR sequence derives from a man aged 25 to 40 in good health and CMV-seronegative. Sequencing was done on a sample of PBMCs. CDR3 loop: CSVDPWGVGKNIQYF. The nucleotides read TGCAGCGTTGACCCATGGGGGGTAGGCAAAAACATTCAGTACTTC.